What follows are 32 T cell receptor beta chains derived from one specimen sequenced in a study of blood T cell repertoires in COVID-19. TCRdb's copy holds only in-frame clones and misses some; the assay was immunoSEQ multiplex PCR. The profile covers hundreds of thousands of clones, with around nine tenths appearing a single time and around 3.1% taken by the ten largest. Sequencing used peripheral blood. These receptor sequences come from a man aged 60 to 75 with acute or convalescent COVID-19.

The chain recombines TRBV2 with TRBJ1-6; D not resolved. Germline V CDR1 and CDR2: SNHLY, FYNNEI. V shed 2 bases and J shed 6 bases, with 5 bases lying between them. The CDR3 is 13 amino acids. The CDR3 bases are TGTGCCAGCAGTGAATACGGTAATTCACCCCTCCACTTT. Amino acid sequence: CASSEYGNSPLHF.

CDR3 DNA: TGTGCCAGTGTAGCGGGGGGGCCCAACGAGCAGTACTTC. It yields the protein CASVAGGPNEQYF. The V call is TRBV6-5, the J call TRBJ2-7; 11 bases match TRBD2. CDR1 and CDR2 (germline): MNHEY, SVGAGI. The CDR3 is made up of 13 amino acids. V trimming: 9 bases; J trimming: 5 bases; junction bases outside the gene matches: 6.

This clone was picked up one time. The CDR3 DNA reads TGTGCCAGCAGTCCCCCCGGGGTGCGAGAGACCCAGTACTTC. Translated: CASSPPGVRETQYF. This chain links TRBV27 with TRBJ2-5; TRBD2 is a possible D gene (5 bases). The CDR3 consists of 14 residues. With 5 bases removed from V and 4 bases from J, the gap between germline ends came to 14 bases. The germline gives CDR1 MNHEY, CDR2 SMNVEV (reference sequence).

This rearrangement joins TRBV27 to TRBJ1-2; D ambiguous. Trimming took off 3 bases at V and 2 bases at J, with 10 bases between the two ends. Germline CDR1 MNHEY, CDR2 SMNVEV (reference sequence). The CDR3 has 14 residues. The CDR3 is CASSFSVQNYGYTF. For the CDR3, the DNA is TGTGCCAGCAGTTTCTCGGTGCAAAACTATGGCTACACCTTC.

The chain recombines TRBV6-5 with TRBJ1-3; perhaps TRBD1 as D (5 bases). V gave up 4 bases and J gave up 4 bases, with 14 bases separating them. The germline gives CDR1 MNHEY, CDR2 SVGAGI. This CDR3 has 15 residues. This CDR3 reads CASSWVGVRGNTIYF. CDR3 sequence (DNA): TGTGCCAGCAGTTGGGTAGGGGTGAGGGGAAACACCATATATTTT.

The chain is built from TRBV9 and TRBJ2-7, with 12 bases fitting TRBD2. CDR1 SGDLS and CDR2 YYNGEE come from the germline V gene. The ends lost 0 bases at V and 7 bases at J; junction bases unmatched: 11. CDR3 size: 17 residues. The CDR3: CASSVDSPTSGGSEQYF. CDR3 sequence (DNA): TGTGCCAGCAGCGTAGACTCCCCTACTAGCGGGGGGAGTGAGCAGTACTTC. Looking up the rest from reference TRBV9 and TRBJ2-7 gives the full variable domain: DSGVTQTPKHLITATGQRVTLRCSPRSGDLSVYWYQQSLDQGLQFLIQYYNGEERAKGNILERFSAQQFPDLHSELNLSSLELGDSALYFCASSVDSPTSGGSEQYFGPGTRLTVT.

This rearrangement joins TRBV7-2 to TRBJ2-3, with TRBD1 identical over 12 bases. From germline, CDR1 is SGHTA and CDR2 FQGNSA. J was trimmed by 6 bases and V by 5 bases; bases with no gene match: 12. This CDR3 is built from 17 residues. CDR3 in amino acids: CASSTRGPGQGADTQYF. As DNA, the CDR3 is TGTGCCAGCAGCACAAGGGGTCCGGGACAGGGGGCCGATACGCAGTATTTT.

V gene TRBV19 combines with J gene TRBJ1-1, with a weak D call TRBD1 (5 bases). The CDR3 runs to 14 residues. Germline assignment: CDR1 LNHDA and CDR2 SQIVND (reference sequence). Trimming stripped 7 bases from V and 4 bases from J, with 16 bases between. As DNA, the CDR3 is TGTGCCAGTATCCCCCCAGGGCTTGGCACTGAAGCTTTCTTT. Amino acids: CASIPPGLGTEAFF. Full variable domain (remainder filled in from reference TRBV19 and TRBJ1-1): DGGITQSPKYLFRKEGQNVTLSCEQNLNHDAMYWYRQDPGQGLRLIYYSQIVNDFQKGDIAEGYSVSREKKESFPLTVTSAQKNPTAFYLCASIPPGLGTEAFFGQGTRLTVV.

V is TRBV6-6 and J is TRBJ2-3, with D possibly matching TRBD2 (5 bases). The germline CDR1 and CDR2 sequences are MNHNY and SVGAGI (reference sequence). Between the trimmed V and J ends, which lost 7 bases and 5 bases, there was a span of 19 bases. The CDR3 runs 15 residues. The CDR3 bases are TGTGCCAGCAACCTACCGGGGAAGTATATAGATACGCAGTATTTT. Amino acids: CASNLPGKYIDTQYF.

The chain links TRBV28 to TRBJ2-7; TRBD1 agrees at 9 bases. With 4 bases clipped from V and 3 bases from J, the junction kept 1 base outside the gene matches. The CDR3 is 13 amino acids. Germline CDR1 MDHEN, CDR2 SYDVKM. CDR3 DNA: TGTGCCAGCAGTTCGACAGGGGGCTACGAGCAGTACTTC. This translates into CASSSTGGYEQYF. Looking up the rest from reference TRBV28 and TRBJ2-7 gives the full variable domain: DVKVTQSSRYLVKRTGEKVFLECVQDMDHENMFWYRQDPGLGLRLIYFSYDVKMKEKGDIPEGYSVSREKKERFSLILESASTNQTSMYLCASSSTGGYEQYFGPGTRLTVT.

This chain connects TRBV19 to TRBJ1-1; perhaps TRBD1 as D (6 bases). Looked up from germline, CDR1 is LNHDA and CDR2 is SQIVND (reference sequence). CDR3 length: 14 amino acids. Trimming pared 5 bases from V and 5 bases from J, leaving 15 bases between. As DNA, the CDR3 is TGTGCCAGTAGTCCCGGGGGGCGGGGGACTGAAGCTTTCTTT. This encodes CASSPGGRGTEAFF.

This chain uses TRBV3-1 (or the pseudogene TRBV3-2) with TRBJ2-3; 10 positions agree with TRBD2. CDR1 LGHDT and CDR2 YNNKEL come from the germline V gene (reference sequence). CDR3 size: 18 residues. Trimming took 5 bases from V and 4 from J; bases not matched to a gene: 15. The CDR3 nucleotides read TGTGCCAGCAGCGAGACCCTTCAACTAGCGGGGAGGGCAGATACGCAGTATTTT. This encodes CASSETLQLAGRADTQYF.

The chain carries TRBV7-2 and TRBJ2-1; 11 bases agree with TRBD2. Germline V gene data show CDR1 as SGHTA and CDR2 as FQGNSA. The CDR3 has 14 amino acids. V dropped 2 bases and J dropped 9; count of bases not matched to a gene: 3. CDR3 nucleotides: TGTGCCAGCAGCTTACTAGCGGGGGGCGGTGAGCAGTTCTTC. Amino acids: CASSLLAGGGEQFF.

The V call is TRBV7-9, the J call TRBJ2-3; D is undetermined. CDR1 SEHNR and CDR2 FQNEAQ come from the germline V gene (reference sequence). The CDR3 sequence is 13 residues long. The germline V and J ends were trimmed by 11 bases and 0 bases, with 12 bases remaining between them. CDR3 loop: CASLQRSTDTQYF. The DNA of the CDR3 is TGTGCCTCGCTCCAGCGTAGCACAGATACGCAGTATTTT. Combining the CDR3 with reference TRBV7-9 and TRBJ2-3 gives the whole variable domain DTGVSQNPRHKITKRGQNVTFRCDPISEHNRLYWYRQTLGQGPEFLTYFQNEAQLEKSRLLSDRFSAERPKGSFSTLEIQRTEQGDSAMYLCASLQRSTDTQYFGPGTRLTVL.

This chain links TRBV25-1 with TRBJ2-1, with 11 nucleotides matching TRBD2. The germline V gene has CDR1 MGHDK and CDR2 SYGVNS. The CDR3 loop spans 14 amino acids. Trimming cost V 1 base and J 13 bases; bases outside gene matches: 6. The CDR3 spells CASSEWGLAAAQFF. The CDR3 coding sequence is TGTGCCAGCAGTGAATGGGGACTAGCGGCTGCCCAGTTCTTC. Variable domain in full (rest from reference TRBV25-1 and TRBJ2-1): EADIYQTPRYLVIGTGKKITLECSQTMGHDKMYWYQQDPGMELHLIHYSYGVNSTEKGDLSSESTVSRIRTEHFPLTLESARPSHTSQYLCASSEWGLAAAQFFGPGTRLTVL.

This chain uses TRBV7-9 with TRBJ2-1; 9 bases line up with TRBD1. Germline V CDR1 and CDR2: SEHNR, FQNEAQ (reference sequence). CDR3 length equals 15 residues. Unmatched junction bases numbered 8, after V lost 4 bases and J lost 7 bases. The DNA of the CDR3 is TGTGCCAGCAGCTCCCGGGACAGGGTGTGGAATGAGCAGTTCTTC. This sequence encodes CASSSRDRVWNEQFF.

CDR3 amino acids: CASSADRAGNTIYF. CDR3 bases: TGTGCCAGCAGCGCCGACAGGGCCGGAAACACCATATATTTT. This chain joins TRBV9 and TRBJ1-3; 7 bases map to TRBD1. This CDR3 contains 14 residues. V lost 3 bases, J lost 4 bases, and 4 bases stayed unmatched. Germline lookup yields CDR1 SGDLS and CDR2 YYNGEE.

The rearrangement links TRBV5-1 to TRBJ2-7; 9 positions match TRBD1. Looked up from germline, CDR1 is SGHRS and CDR2 is YFSETQ. With 4 bases clipped from V and 2 bases from J, the junction kept 4 bases outside the gene matches. There are 14 residues in the CDR3. Here the CDR3 DNA reads TGCGCCAGCAGCCAGAGACAGGGGGCCTACGAGCAGTACTTC. Its protein is CASSQRQGAYEQYF.

The chain carries TRBV6-1 and TRBJ2-7; TRBD1 might be the D (5 bases). V lost 1 base, J lost 5 bases, and 15 bases lay in between. The germline V gene encodes CDR1 MNHNS and CDR2 SASEGT. This CDR3 region has 15 residues. The CDR3 DNA follows: TGTGCCAGCAGTGAAGGTTGGGCAGGGAACCACGAGCAGTACTTC. It encodes CASSEGWAGNHEQYF.

The rearrangement links TRBV11-2 to TRBJ2-1; 10 nucleotides line up with TRBD1. The CDR3 is 14 residues long. With V trimmed by 5 bases and J by 6 bases, 4 bases remained unmatched. From germline, CDR1 is SGHAT and CDR2 FQNNGV. The CDR3 reads CASSNRQGANEQFF. CDR3 sequence (DNA): TGTGCCAGCAGCAATAGACAGGGGGCCAATGAGCAGTTCTTC.

J is TRBJ1-2 and V is TRBV5-1; 7 nucleotides agree with TRBD1. CDR1 is SGHRS, CDR2 YFSETQ, per germline. The CDR3 totals 14 residues. Losses at the gene ends were 4 bases for V and 5 bases for J; bases not matched to a gene: 8. The chain's CDR3 is CASSAGQPVYGYTF. CDR3 DNA: TGCGCCAGCAGCGCGGGACAGCCAGTGTATGGCTACACCTTC.

In DNA, the CDR3 is TGCGCCAGCCGGACTAGCGGGGGAAAGGCAGATACGCAGTATTTT. This translates into CASRTSGGKADTQYF. This chain links TRBV10-1 with TRBJ2-3; 13 nucleotides line up with TRBD2. The CDR3 is 15 amino acids. V lost 8 bases and J lost 4; bases outside the gene matches: 6. Germline lookup yields CDR1 WNHNN and CDR2 SYGVQD (reference sequence).

The genes are TRBV7-3 and TRBJ2-3; 12 bases map to TRBD2. Per the germline V gene, CDR1 is SGHTA and CDR2 is FQGTGA. J gave up 5 bases and V 5 bases, and 5 bases lay outside the gene matches. CDR3 length: 15 residues. The CDR3 is CASSPSGGVLDTQYF. The CDR3 DNA sequence: TGTGCCAGCAGCCCTAGCGGGGGGGTTTTAGATACGCAGTATTTT.

The chain uses TRBV4-1 and TRBJ2-5; D gene ambiguous. V lost 2 bases, J lost 3 bases, and 4 bases lay in between. The CDR3 is 12 residues long. CDR1 and CDR2 from the germline V gene are MGHRA and YSYEKL. CDR3 loop: CASSQPEETQYF. CDR3 nucleotide sequence: TGCGCCAGCAGCCAACCCGAAGAGACCCAGTACTTC.

The rearrangement joins TRBV3-1 (or the pseudogene TRBV3-2) to TRBJ1-2, with D possibly TRBD1 on 5 matching bases. Germline loops: CDR1 LGHDT, CDR2 YNNKEL (reference sequence). This CDR3 region has 15 residues. V was trimmed by 3 bases and J by 8 bases, leaving 19 bases between them. The CDR3 is CASSQKFDQGGGYTF. The CDR3 DNA reads as TGTGCCAGCAGCCAGAAGTTCGATCAGGGTGGAGGCTACACCTTC.

On this clone itself: Other DNA sequences in this specimen translate into the identical CDR3. The chain combines TRBV6-5 with TRBJ2-7; weak D call: TRBD1 (6 bases). The CDR3 has 14 residues. The germline V and J ends were trimmed by 5 bases and 4 bases, with 15 bases remaining between them. Germline-derived CDR1 and CDR2 are MNHEY and SVGAGI. The CDR3 protein is CASSPQTGPYEQYF. Here the CDR3 DNA reads TGTGCCAGCAGTCCCCAGACAGGTCCTTACGAGCAGTACTTC.

Only one count was recorded for this clone. This chain links TRBV15 with TRBJ1-2; D unclear. The CDR3 is made up of 14 amino acids. Deletions cut 2 bases from V and 1 base from J, with 8 bases between. Germline V gene sequence: CDR1 LNHNV, CDR2 YYDKDF (reference sequence). In DNA form, the CDR3 reads TGTGCCACCAGCAGACCGGGGATTAACTATGGCTACACCTTC. This gives the protein CATSRPGINYGYTF.

This clone appeared once. The chain is built from TRBV19 and TRBJ2-7; D perhaps matches TRBD1 (6 bases). Looked up from germline, CDR1 is LNHDA and CDR2 is SQIVND (reference sequence). V was trimmed by 6 bases and J by 0 bases, leaving 18 bases between them. This CDR3 region has 16 residues. The CDR3 loop reads CASSRLLGGLSYEQYF. CDR3 nucleotide sequence: TGTGCCAGTAGCCGCCTACTTGGGGGCCTCTCCTACGAGCAGTACTTC.

This chain links TRBV5-1 with TRBJ2-6; TRBD1 matches at 8 bases. Germline CDR1 and CDR2: SGHRS and YFSETQ. The CDR3 extends over 19 amino acids. Losses at the gene ends were 4 bases for V and 4 bases for J; bases not matched to a gene: 16. This chain's CDR3 is CASSTLGQASIAGANVLTF. CDR3 nucleotide sequence: TGCGCCAGCAGCACCCTGGGACAGGCTTCAATTGCCGGGGCCAACGTCCTGACTTTC.

V and J are TRBV10-3 and TRBJ2-1; 9 positions agree with TRBD1. This CDR3 contains 16 residues. Germline-derived CDR1 and CDR2 are ENHRY and SYGVKD. J was trimmed by 7 bases and V by 2 bases; bases with no gene match: 9. The CDR3 DNA follows: TGTGCCATCAGTGAGCCGGGGACAGGGTCTTCGAATGAGCAGTTCTTC. Translation gives CAISEPGTGSSNEQFF.

The rearrangement uses TRBV4-2 and TRBJ2-5, with 9 nucleotides matching TRBD2. This CDR3 spans 17 amino acids. V dropped 0 bases and J dropped 5; count of bases not matched to a gene: 10. Germline CDR1 is LGHNA and CDR2 is YNFKEQ. The CDR3 loop is CASSQDPSGGTLETQYF. The CDR3, as DNA: TGTGCCAGCAGCCAAGATCCGAGCGGGGGGACCCTCGAGACCCAGTACTTC.

The J gene is TRBJ2-1, the V gene TRBV11-2, with D possibly matching TRBD2 (5 bases). Trimming removed 5 bases from V and 0 bases from J, with 8 bases in between. This CDR3 has 14 amino acids. Germline lookup yields CDR1 SGHAT and CDR2 FQNNGV. CDR3: CASSPGVSYNEQFF. Written as DNA, the CDR3 is TGTGCCAGCAGCCCCGGGGTCTCCTACAATGAGCAGTTCTTC.